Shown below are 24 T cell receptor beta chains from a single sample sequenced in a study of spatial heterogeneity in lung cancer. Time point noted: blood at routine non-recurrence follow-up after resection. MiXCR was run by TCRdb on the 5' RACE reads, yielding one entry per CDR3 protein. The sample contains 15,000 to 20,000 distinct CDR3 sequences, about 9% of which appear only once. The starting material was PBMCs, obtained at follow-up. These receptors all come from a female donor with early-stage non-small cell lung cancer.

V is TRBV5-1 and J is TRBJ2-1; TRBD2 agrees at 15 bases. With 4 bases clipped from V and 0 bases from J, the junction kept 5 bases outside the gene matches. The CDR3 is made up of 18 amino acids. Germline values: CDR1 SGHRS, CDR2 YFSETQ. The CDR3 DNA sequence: TGCGCCAGCAGCCCGGGACTAGCGGGGGGCTACTCCTACAATGAGCAGTTCTTC. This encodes CASSPGLAGGYSYNEQFF.

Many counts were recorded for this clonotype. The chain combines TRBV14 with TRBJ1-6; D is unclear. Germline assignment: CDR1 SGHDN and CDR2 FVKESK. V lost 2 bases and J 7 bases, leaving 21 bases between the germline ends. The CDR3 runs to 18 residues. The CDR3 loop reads CASSQYGLAAAVNSPLHF. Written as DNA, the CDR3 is TGTGCCAGCAGCCAATATGGCCTGGCGGCTGCTGTCAATTCACCCCTCCACTTT. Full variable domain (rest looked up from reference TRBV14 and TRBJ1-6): EAGVTQFPSHSVIEKGQTVTLRCDPISGHDNLYWYRRVMGKEIKFLLHFVKESKQDESGMPNNRFLAERTGGTYSTLKVQPAELEDSGVYFCASSQYGLAAAVNSPLHFGNGTRLTVT.

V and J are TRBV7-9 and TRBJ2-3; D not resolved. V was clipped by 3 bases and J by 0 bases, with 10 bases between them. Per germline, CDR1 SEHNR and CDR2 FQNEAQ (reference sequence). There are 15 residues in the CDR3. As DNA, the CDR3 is TGTGCCAGCAGCTTCGAGTGGCGGAGCACAGATACGCAGTATTTT. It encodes CASSFEWRSTDTQYF. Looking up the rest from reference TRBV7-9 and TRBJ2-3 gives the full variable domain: DTGVSQNPRHKITKRGQNVTFRCDPISEHNRLYWYRQTLGQGPEFLTYFQNEAQLEKSRLLSDRFSAERPKGSFSTLEIQRTEQGDSAMYLCASSFEWRSTDTQYFGPGTRLTVL.

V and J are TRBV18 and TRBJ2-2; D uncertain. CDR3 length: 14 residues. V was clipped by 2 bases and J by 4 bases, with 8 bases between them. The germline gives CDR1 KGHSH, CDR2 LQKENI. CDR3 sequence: CASSPGLGTGELFF. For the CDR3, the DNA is TGTGCCAGCTCACCAGGGTTGGGCACCGGGGAGCTGTTTTTT. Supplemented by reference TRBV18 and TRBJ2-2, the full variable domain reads NAGVMQNPRHLVRRRGQEARLRCSPMKGHSHVYWYRQLPEEGLKFMVYLQKENIIDESGMPKERFSAEFPKEGPSILRIQQVVRGDSAAYFCASSPGLGTGELFFGEGSRLTVL.

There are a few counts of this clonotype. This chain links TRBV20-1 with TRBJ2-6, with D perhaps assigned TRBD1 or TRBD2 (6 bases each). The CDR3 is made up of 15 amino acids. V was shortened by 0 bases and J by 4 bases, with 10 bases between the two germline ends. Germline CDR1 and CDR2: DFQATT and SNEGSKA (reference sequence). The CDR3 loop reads CSAREGGTGANVLTF. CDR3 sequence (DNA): TGCAGTGCTAGAGAGGGCGGGACAGGGGCCAACGTCCTGACTTTC.

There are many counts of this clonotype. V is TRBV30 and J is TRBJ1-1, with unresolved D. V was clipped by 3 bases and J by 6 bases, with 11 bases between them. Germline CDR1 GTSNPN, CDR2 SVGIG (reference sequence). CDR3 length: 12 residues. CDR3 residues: CAWRGTEPEAFF. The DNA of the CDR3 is TGTGCCTGGAGGGGTACTGAGCCTGAAGCTTTCTTT.

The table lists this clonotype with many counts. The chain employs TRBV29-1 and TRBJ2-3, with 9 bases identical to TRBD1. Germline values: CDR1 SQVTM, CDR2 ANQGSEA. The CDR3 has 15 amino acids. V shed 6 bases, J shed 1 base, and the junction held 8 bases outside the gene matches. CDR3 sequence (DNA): TGCAGCGTCTCACAGGGGGCGCCGGGCACAGATACGCAGTATTTT. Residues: CSVSQGAPGTDTQYF.

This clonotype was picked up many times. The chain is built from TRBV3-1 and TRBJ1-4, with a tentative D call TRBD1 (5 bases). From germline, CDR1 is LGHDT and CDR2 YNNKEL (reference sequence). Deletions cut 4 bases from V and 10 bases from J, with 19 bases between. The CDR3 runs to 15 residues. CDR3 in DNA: TGTGCCAGCAGCCCGCGAGGGACTGGCGGGGGAAAACTGTTTTTT. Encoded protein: CASSPRGTGGGKLFF.

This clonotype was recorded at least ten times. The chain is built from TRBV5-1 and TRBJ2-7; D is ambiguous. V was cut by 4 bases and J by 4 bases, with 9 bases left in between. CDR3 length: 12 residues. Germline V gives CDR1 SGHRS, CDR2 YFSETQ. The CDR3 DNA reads TGCGCCAGCAGCCTCTGGGAATACGAGCAGTACTTC. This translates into CASSLWEYEQYF.

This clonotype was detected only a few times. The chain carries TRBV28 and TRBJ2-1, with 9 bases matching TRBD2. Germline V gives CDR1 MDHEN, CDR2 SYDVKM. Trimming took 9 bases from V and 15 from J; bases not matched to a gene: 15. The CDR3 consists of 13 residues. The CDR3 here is CASIAGVPLTWFF. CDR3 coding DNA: TGTGCCAGTATAGCGGGAGTGCCCCTGACGTGGTTCTTC.

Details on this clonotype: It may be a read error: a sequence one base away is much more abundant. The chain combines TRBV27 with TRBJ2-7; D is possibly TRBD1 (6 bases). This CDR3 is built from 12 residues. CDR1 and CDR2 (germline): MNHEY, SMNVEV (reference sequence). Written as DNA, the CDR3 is TGTGCCGGCAGTTTCGGCAGGGGAGAGCAGTACTTC. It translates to CAGSFGRGEQYF.

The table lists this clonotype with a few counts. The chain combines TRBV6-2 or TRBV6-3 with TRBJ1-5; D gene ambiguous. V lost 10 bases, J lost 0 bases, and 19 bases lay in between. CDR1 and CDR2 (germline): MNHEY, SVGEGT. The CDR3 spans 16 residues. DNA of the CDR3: TGTGCCACCGGTACCGGCAAGACTTATAGCAATCAGCCCCAGCATTTT. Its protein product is CATGTGKTYSNQPQHF.

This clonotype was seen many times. CDR3 amino acids: CASSPPMGGQGSPLHF. CDR3 bases: TGTGCCAGCTCACCACCGATGGGGGGCCAGGGTTCACCCCTCCACTTT. The chain links TRBV18 to TRBJ1-6; possibly TRBD1 for D (6 bases). The CDR3 length is 16 residues. V lost 0 bases and J lost 9, with 15 bases in between. Germline lookup yields CDR1 KGHSH and CDR2 LQKENI.

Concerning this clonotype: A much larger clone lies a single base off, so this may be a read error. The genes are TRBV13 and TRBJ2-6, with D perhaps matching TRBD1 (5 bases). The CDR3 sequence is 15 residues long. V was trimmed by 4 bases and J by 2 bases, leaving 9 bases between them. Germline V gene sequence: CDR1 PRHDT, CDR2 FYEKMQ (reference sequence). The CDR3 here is CASSSDKAGANVLTF. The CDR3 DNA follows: TGTGCCAGCAGCTCGGACAAGGCTGGGGCCAACGTCCTGACTTTC.

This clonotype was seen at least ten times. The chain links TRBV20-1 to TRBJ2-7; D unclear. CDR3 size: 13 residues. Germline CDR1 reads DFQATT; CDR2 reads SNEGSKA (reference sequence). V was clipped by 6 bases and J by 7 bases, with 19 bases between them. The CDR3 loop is CSAKTAGKREQYF. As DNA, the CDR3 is TGCAGTGCAAAGACGGCTGGAAAGAGGGAGCAGTACTTC.

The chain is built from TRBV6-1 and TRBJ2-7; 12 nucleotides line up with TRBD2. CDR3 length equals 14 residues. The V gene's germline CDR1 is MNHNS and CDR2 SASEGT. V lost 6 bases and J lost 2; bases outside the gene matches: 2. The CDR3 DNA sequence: TGTGCCAGCAGCCGGACTAGCGGGACCTACGAGCAGTACTTC. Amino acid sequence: CASSRTSGTYEQYF.

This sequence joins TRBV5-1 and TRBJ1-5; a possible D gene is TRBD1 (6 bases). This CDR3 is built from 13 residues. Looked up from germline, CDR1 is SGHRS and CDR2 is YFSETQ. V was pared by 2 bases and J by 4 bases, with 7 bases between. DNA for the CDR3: TGCGCCAGCAGCTTAACAGGGAATCAGCCCCAGCATTTT. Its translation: CASSLTGNQPQHF.

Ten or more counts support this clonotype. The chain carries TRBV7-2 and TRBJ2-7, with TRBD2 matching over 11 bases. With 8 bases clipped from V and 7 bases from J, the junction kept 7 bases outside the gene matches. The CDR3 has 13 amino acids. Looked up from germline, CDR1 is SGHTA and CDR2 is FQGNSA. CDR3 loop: CASASGRIREQYF. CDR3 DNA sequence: TGTGCCAGCGCTAGCGGGAGGATTCGGGAGCAGTACTTC.

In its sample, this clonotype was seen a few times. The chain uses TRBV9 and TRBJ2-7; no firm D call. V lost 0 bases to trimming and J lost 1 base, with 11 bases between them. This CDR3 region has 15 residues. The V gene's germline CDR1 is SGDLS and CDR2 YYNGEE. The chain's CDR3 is CASSVEEGISYEQYF. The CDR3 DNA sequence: TGTGCCAGCAGCGTAGAGGAAGGGATTTCCTACGAGCAGTACTTC.

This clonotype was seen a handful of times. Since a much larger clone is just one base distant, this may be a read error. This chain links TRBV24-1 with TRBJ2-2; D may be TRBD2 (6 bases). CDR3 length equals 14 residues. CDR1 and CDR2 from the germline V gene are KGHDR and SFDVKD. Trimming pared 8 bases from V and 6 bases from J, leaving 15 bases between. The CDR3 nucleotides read TGTGCCACCAATGACGGGGGATGGGCCGGGGAGCTGTTTTTT. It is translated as CATNDGGWAGELFF.

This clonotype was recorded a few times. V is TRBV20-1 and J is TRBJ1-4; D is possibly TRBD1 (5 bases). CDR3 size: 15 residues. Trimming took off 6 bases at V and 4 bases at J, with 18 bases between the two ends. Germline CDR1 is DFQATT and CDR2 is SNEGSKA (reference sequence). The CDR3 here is CSADWPGPINEKLFF. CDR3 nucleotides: TGCAGTGCGGACTGGCCGGGACCGATTAATGAAAAACTGTTTTTT.

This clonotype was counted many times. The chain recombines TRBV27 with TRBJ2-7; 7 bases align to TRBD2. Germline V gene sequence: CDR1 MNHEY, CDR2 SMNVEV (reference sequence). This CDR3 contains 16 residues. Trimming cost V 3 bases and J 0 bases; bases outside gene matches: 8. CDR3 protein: CASSLSGGDFSYEQYF. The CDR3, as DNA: TGTGCCAGCAGTTTGTCGGGGGGTGACTTCTCCTACGAGCAGTACTTC.

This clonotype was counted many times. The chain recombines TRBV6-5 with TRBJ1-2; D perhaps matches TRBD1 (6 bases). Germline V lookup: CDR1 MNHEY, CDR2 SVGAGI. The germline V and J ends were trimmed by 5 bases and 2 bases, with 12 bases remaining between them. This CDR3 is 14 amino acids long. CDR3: CASSGGTGNYGYTF. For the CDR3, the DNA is TGTGCCAGCAGTGGAGGCACAGGGAACTATGGCTACACCTTC.

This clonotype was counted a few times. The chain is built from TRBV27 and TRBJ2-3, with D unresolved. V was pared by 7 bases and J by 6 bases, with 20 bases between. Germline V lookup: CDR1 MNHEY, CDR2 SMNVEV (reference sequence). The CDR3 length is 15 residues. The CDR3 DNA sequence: TGTGCCAGCACCCCGACAAACTGGCTCAGGGATACGCAGTATTTT. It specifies CASTPTNWLRDTQYF.